This T cell receptor (beta chain) was sequenced during a study of control samples from healthy donors and cancer patients. Sequenced by immunoSEQ multiplex PCR; TCRdb stores in-frame clones only, minus some. The profile shows about 59,000 clones, more than 90% of them singletons. The sample taken for sequencing was PBMCs. The sequence was collected from a man between 35 and 55 years old with colorectal cancer.

Here the CDR3 reads CATSDHPRDNEQFF. The CDR3 nucleotides are TGTGCCACCAGTGATCATCCCCGGGACAATGAGCAGTTCTTC. The genes are TRBV24-1 and TRBJ2-1, with no clear D. The CDR3 runs 14 residues. Trimming removed 3 bases from V and 5 bases from J, with 10 bases in between. Germline-derived CDR1 and CDR2 are KGHDR and SFDVKD.